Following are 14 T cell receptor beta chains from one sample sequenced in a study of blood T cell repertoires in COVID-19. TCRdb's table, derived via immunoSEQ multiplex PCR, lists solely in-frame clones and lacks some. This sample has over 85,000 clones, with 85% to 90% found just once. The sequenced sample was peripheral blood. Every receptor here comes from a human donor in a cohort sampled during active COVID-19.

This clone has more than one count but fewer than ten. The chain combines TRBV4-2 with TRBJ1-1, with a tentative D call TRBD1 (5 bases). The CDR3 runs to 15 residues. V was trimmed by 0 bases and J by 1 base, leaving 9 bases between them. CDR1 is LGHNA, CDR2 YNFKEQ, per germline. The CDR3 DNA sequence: TGTGCCAGCAGCCAAGAAGACAGACAGAACACTGAAGCTTTCTTT. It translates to CASSQEDRQNTEAFF.

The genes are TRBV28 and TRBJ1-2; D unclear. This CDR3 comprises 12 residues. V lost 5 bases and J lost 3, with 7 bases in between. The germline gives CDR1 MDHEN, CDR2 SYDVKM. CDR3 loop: CASSEADYGYTF. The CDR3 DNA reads TGTGCCAGCAGTGAGGCAGACTATGGCTACACCTTC.

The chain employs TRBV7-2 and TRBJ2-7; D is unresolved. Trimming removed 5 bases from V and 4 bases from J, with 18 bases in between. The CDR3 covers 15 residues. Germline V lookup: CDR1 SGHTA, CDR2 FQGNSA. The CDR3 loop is CASSLLSDAQYEQYF. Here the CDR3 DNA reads TGTGCCAGCAGCCTTCTTTCTGATGCACAGTACGAGCAGTACTTC. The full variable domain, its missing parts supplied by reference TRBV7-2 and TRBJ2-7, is GAGVSQSPSNKVTEKGKDVELRCDPISGHTALYWYRQSLGQGLEFLIYFQGNSAPDKSGLPSDRFSAERTGGSVSTLTIQRTQQEDSAVYLCASSLLSDAQYEQYFGPGTRLTVT.

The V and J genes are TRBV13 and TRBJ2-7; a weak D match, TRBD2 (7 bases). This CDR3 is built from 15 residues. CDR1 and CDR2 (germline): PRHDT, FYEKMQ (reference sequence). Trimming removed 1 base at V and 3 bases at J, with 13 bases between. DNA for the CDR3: TGTGCCAGCAGCTTAGCCGGGGGGCTAGGCTACGAGCAGTACTTC. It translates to CASSLAGGLGYEQYF. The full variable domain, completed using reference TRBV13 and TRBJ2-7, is AAGVIQSPRHLIKEKRETATLKCYPIPRHDTVYWYQQGPGQDPQFLISFYEKMQSDKGSIPDRFSAQQFSDYHSELNMSSLELGDSALYFCASSLAGGLGYEQYFGPGTRLTVT.

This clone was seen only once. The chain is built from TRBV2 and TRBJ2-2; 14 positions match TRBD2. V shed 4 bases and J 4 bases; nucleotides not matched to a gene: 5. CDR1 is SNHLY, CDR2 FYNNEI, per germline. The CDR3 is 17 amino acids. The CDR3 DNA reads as TGTGCCAGCAGTGGGACTAGCGGGAGGCCCGGCACCGGGGAGCTGTTTTTT. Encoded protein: CASSGTSGRPGTGELFF.

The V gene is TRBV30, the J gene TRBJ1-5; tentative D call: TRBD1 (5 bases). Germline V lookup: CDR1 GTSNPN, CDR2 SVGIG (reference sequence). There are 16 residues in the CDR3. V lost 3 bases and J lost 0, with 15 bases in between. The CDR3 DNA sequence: TGTGCCTGGAGCGCATCAAACAGGCTTAGCAATCAGCCCCAGCATTTT. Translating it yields CAWSASNRLSNQPQHF.

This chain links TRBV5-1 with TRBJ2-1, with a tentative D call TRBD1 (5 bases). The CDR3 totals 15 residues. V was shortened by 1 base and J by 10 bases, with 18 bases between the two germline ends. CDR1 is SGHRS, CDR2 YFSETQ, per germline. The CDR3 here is CASSLTGPISYEQFF. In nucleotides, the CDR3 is TGCGCCAGCAGCTTGACAGGCCCTATATCGTACGAGCAGTTCTTC. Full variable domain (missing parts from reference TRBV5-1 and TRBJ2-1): KAGVTQTPRYLIKTRGQQVTLSCSPISGHRSVSWYQQTPGQGLQFLFEYFSETQRNKGNFPGRFSGRQFSNSRSEMNVSTLELGDSALYLCASSLTGPISYEQFFGPGTRLTVL.

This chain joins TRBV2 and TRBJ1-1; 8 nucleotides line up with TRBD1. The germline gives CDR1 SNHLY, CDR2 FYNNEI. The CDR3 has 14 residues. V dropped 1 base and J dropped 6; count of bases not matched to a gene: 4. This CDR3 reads CASSEGTGTSEAFF. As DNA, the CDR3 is TGTGCCAGCAGTGAAGGGACAGGGACCTCTGAAGCTTTCTTT.

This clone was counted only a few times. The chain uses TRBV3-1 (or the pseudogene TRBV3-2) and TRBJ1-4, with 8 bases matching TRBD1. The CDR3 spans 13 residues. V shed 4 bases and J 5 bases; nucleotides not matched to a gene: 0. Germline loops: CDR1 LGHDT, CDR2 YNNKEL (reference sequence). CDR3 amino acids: CASSRQGNEKLFF. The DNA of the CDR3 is TGTGCCAGCAGCCGACAGGGGAATGAAAAACTGTTTTTT.

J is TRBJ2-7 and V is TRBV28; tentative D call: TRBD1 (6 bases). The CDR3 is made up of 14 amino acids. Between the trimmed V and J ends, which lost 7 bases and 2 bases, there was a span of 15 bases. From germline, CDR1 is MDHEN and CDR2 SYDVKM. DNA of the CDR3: TGTGCCAGCACCCCTCGGGACACTGCCTACGAGCAGTACTTC. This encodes CASTPRDTAYEQYF.

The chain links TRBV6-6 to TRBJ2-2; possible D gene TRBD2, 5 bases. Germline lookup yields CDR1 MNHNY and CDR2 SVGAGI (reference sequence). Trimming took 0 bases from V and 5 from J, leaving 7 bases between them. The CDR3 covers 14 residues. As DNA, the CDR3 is TGTGCCAGCAGTTACTCTTGGGAGACCGGGGAGCTGTTTTTT. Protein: CASSYSWETGELFF.

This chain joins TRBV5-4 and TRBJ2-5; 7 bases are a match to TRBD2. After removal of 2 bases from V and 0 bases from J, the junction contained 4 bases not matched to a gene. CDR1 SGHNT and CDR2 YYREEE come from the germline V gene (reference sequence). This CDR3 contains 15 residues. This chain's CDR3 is CASSFLLADQETQYF. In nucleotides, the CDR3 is TGTGCCAGCAGCTTTCTCCTAGCGGACCAAGAGACCCAGTACTTC.

CDR3 in DNA: TGTGCCAGCACCCCAGGGACAGGGTACTACGAGCAGTACTTC. It codes for CASTPGTGYYEQYF. The chain couples TRBV3-1 (or the pseudogene TRBV3-2) to TRBJ2-7; 9 bases map to TRBD1. This CDR3 region has 14 residues. Germline V gives CDR1 LGHDT, CDR2 YNNKEL (reference sequence). Losses at the gene ends were 7 bases for V and 3 bases for J; bases not matched to a gene: 7.

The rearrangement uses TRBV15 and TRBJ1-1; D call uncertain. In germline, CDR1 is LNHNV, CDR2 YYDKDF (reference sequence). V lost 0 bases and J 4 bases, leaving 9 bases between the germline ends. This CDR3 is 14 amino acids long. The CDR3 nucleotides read TGTGCCACCAGCAGAGATAAGAGGATCACTGAAGCTTTCTTT. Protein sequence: CATSRDKRITEAFF.